These 10 T cell receptor beta chains came from one sample sequenced in a study of T cells in Graves' hyperthyroidism and ophthalmopathy. The investigators amplified TCR beta CDR3 regions from RNA transcripts. Primed by the HTBI set, a first-round RT-PCR was run on the TCR CDR3. TCRdb reprocessed the multiplex PCR reads with MiXCR, giving one entry per CDR3 protein. The sample shows fewer than 350,000 distinct CDR3 sequences, less than 20% of them seen only once. Sequencing used blood. These TCRs come from a man between 50 and 59 years old with Graves' ophthalmopathy.

The rearrangement uses TRBV6-9 and TRBJ2-7; 10 bases line up with TRBD1. The CDR3 consists of 14 residues. With V trimmed by 4 bases and J by 6 bases, 6 bases remained unmatched. Germline assignment: CDR1 MNHGY and CDR2 SVAAGI. The CDR3 bases are TGTGCCAGCAGTTCGGGACAGGGGCGAGTCGAGCAGTACTTC. Residues: CASSSGQGRVEQYF.

A few counts support this clonotype. This chain uses TRBV27 with TRBJ2-4, with 10 bases that match TRBD1. The CDR3 extends over 22 amino acids. Germline V gene sequence: CDR1 MNHEY, CDR2 SMNVEV (reference sequence). V was clipped by 0 bases and J by 1 base; unmatched bases: 18. As DNA, the CDR3 is TGTGCCAGCAGTTTATCGGAGCCGTTGGACAGGGGGTACGTGAGTGCCAAAAACATTCAGTACTTC. This encodes CASSLSEPLDRGYVSAKNIQYF.

V usage is TRBV7-8 and J usage is TRBJ2-1; 7 bases line up with TRBD2. CDR3 size: 14 residues. CDR1 SGHVS and CDR2 FQNEAQ come from the germline V gene. V was pared by 1 base and J by 10 bases, with 7 bases of the junction left unmatched. Here the CDR3 reads CASSLVARDYEQFF. The DNA for the CDR3 is TGTGCCAGCAGCTTAGTAGCCAGGGACTACGAGCAGTTCTTC. Variable domain in full (rest from reference TRBV7-8 and TRBJ2-1): GAGVSQSPRYKVAKRGQDVALRCDPISGHVSLFWYQQALGQGPEFLTYFQNEAQLDKSGLPSDRFFAERPEGSVSTLKIQRTQQEDSAVYLCASSLVARDYEQFFGPGTRLTVL.

This clonotype appeared many times. The chain couples TRBV7-9 to TRBJ2-3; tentative D call: TRBD1 (6 bases). In germline, CDR1 is SEHNR, CDR2 FQNEAQ (reference sequence). This CDR3 is 13 amino acids long. The V and J ends lost 5 bases and 6 bases respectively, with 12 bases between them. Written as DNA, the CDR3 is TGTGCCAGCAGCGCAACAGGGAAGGATACGCAGTATTTT. Protein product: CASSATGKDTQYF.

This clonotype was counted many times. The chain carries TRBV3-1 and TRBJ1-6; D not resolved. Germline V gene data show CDR1 as LGHDT and CDR2 as YNNKEL (reference sequence). V was shortened by 2 bases and J by 10 bases, with 9 bases between the two germline ends. CDR3 length: 13 amino acids. The CDR3 DNA is TGTGCCAGCAGCCAAAGGACTGGATCACCCCTCCACTTT. Amino acid sequence: CASSQRTGSPLHF. Drawing the rest from reference TRBV3-1 and TRBJ1-6, the complete variable domain is DTAVSQTPKYLVTQMGNDKSIKCEQNLGHDTMYWYKQDSKKFLKIMFSYNNKELIINETVPNRFSPKSPDKAHLNLHINSLELGDSAVYFCASSQRTGSPLHFGNGTRLTVT.

The rearrangement links TRBV9 to TRBJ1-4, with no clear D. The CDR3 spans 15 residues. Per germline, CDR1 SGDLS and CDR2 YYNGEE. Trimming left V 0 bases short and J 7 bases short, with 13 bases between. CDR3 nucleotide sequence: TGTGCCAGCAGCGTAGCAGGCCGTCGTGGTGAAAAACTGTTTTTT. Encoded protein: CASSVAGRRGEKLFF.

The sample holds many counts of this clonotype. The J gene is TRBJ2-5, the V gene TRBV11-2; D gene ambiguous. This CDR3 comprises 13 residues. Germline V gene data show CDR1 as SGHAT and CDR2 as FQNNGV. Deletions cut 0 bases from V and 1 base from J, with 3 bases between. CDR3 in amino acids: CASSLDTQETQYF. The CDR3 nucleotides are TGTGCCAGCAGCTTAGACACCCAAGAGACCCAGTACTTC.

The table lists this clonotype with a few counts. The J gene is TRBJ2-7, the V gene TRBV14; unclear D gene. The CDR3 consists of 12 residues. V was clipped by 5 bases and J by 2 bases, with 7 bases between them. Germline V gene lookup returns CDR1 SGHDN and CDR2 FVKESK. The CDR3, as DNA: TGTGCCAGCAGCACCCGGACCTACGAGCAGTACTTC. Its protein product is CASSTRTYEQYF.

This clonotype turned up a few times. This chain links TRBV27 with TRBJ2-1; D remains unclear. The germline V gene has CDR1 MNHEY and CDR2 SMNVEV (reference sequence). Trimming shortened V by 1 base and J by 4 bases, and 11 bases separated the two germline ends. The CDR3 totals 15 residues. The chain's CDR3 is CASSLYLGEYNEQFF. Here the CDR3 DNA reads TGTGCCAGCAGTTTATACTTAGGAGAATACAATGAGCAGTTCTTC.

V gene TRBV6-1 combines with J gene TRBJ2-7; 11 bases are shared with TRBD2. The CDR3 runs to 15 residues. Unmatched junction bases numbered 8, after V lost 7 bases and J lost 3 bases. Germline values: CDR1 MNHNS, CDR2 SASEGT. The chain's CDR3 is CASIKGTSGSYEQYF. The CDR3, as DNA: TGTGCCAGCATAAAGGGAACTAGCGGGAGCTACGAGCAGTACTTC.